This T cell receptor (beta chain) derives from a study of breast tumors, draining lymph nodes, adjacent tissues. The study's findings and limits: Tumor TCR diversity was below lymph nodes but above nontumor tissue. The lymph node origin of tumor T cells was framed as consistent with a hypothesis, not demonstrated. The data were judged consistent with most tumor T cells coming from lymph node and expanding in tumor.

As concerns this clonotype: Its specificity is unknown. This may be a read error: a much more frequent sequence differs by one nucleotide.

From the multiplex PCR reads, TCRdb called clonotypes with MiXCR, one entry per CDR3 protein. The repertoire has 140,000 to 150,000 distinct CDR3 sequences, roughly 33% of them found once; the top ten carry approximately 2.3%. Axillary draining lymph nodes of breast cancer patients supplied the node samples. Per germline, CDR1 WNHNN and CDR2 SYGVQD (reference sequence). V lost 6 bases and J 3 bases, leaving 11 bases between the germline ends. The CDR3 contains 13 residues. Sequencing was done on a sample of axillary lymph node tissue. The V gene is TRBV10-1, the J gene TRBJ2-5; TRBD1 or TRBD2 may be the D gene (5 bases each). This TCR derives from a female donor with breast cancer. Some clones in this sample may be carry-over from other donors' samples. CDR3 residues: CASSQGTEETQYF. The CDR3 DNA reads TGCGCCAGCAGCCAAGGGACGGAAGAGACCCAGTACTTC.